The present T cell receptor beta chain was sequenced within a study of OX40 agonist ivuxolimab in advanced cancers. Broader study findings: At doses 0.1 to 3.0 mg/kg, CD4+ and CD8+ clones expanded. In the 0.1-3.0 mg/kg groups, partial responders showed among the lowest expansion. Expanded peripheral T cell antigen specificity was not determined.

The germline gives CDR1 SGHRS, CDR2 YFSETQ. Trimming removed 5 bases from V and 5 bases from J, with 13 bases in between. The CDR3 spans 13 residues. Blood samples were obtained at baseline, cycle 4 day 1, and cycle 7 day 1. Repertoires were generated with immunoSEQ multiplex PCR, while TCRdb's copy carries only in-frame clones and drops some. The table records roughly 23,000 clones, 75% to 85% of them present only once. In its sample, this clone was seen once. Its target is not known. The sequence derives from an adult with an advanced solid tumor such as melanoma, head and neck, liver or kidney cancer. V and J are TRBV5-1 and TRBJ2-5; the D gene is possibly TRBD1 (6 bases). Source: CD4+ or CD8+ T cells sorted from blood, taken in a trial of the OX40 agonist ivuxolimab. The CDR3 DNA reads TGCGCCAGCAGTCGGGCAGGGGATGAGACCCAGTACTTC. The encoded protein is CASSRAGDETQYF.